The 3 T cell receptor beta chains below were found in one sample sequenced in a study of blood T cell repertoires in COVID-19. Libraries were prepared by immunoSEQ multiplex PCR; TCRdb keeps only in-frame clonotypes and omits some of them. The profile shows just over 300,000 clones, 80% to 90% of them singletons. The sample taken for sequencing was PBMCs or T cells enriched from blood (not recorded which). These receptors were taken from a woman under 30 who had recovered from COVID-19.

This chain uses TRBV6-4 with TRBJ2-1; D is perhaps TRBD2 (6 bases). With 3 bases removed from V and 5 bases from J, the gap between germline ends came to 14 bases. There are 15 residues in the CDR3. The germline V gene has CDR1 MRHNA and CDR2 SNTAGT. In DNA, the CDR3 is TGTGCCAGCAGTGAGGGAGCGGGCGGCAACAATGAGCAGTTCTTC. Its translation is CASSEGAGGNNEQFF.

CDR3 coding DNA: TGTGCCAGCAGCCTCCCCTATAGGGGGCGAAGCGGGGAGCTGTTTTTT. It specifies CASSLPYRGRSGELFF. The rearrangement links TRBV7-3 to TRBJ2-2; 7 bases line up with TRBD1. Looked up from germline, CDR1 is SGHTA and CDR2 is FQGTGA. The CDR3 has 16 amino acids. After removal of 5 bases from V and 7 bases from J, the junction contained 13 bases not matched to a gene. The whole variable domain, remainder taken from reference TRBV7-3 and TRBJ2-2, is GAGVSQTPSNKVTEKGKYVELRCDPISGHTALYWYRQSLGQGPEFLIYFQGTGAADDSGLPNDRFFAVRPEGSVSTLKIQRTERGDSAVYLCASSLPYRGRSGELFFGEGSRLTVL.

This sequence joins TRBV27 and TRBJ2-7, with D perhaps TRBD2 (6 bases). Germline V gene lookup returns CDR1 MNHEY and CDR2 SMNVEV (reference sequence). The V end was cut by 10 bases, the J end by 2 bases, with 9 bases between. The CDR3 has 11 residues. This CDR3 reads CATGTAYEQYF. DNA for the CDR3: TGTGCCACCGGGACTGCCTACGAGCAGTACTTC.